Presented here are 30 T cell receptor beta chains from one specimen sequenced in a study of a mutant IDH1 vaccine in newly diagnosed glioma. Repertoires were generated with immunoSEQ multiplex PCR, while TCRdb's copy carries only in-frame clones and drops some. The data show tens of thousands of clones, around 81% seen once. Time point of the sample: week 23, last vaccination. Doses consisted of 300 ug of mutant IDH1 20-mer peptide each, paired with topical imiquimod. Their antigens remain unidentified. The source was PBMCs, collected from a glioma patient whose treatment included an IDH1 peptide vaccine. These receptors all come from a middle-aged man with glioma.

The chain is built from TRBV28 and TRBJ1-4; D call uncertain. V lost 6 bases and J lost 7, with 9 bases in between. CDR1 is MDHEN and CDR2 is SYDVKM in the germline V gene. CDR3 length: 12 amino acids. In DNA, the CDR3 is TGTGCCAGCAGGAGGACCGTTGAAAAACTGTTTTTT. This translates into CASRRTVEKLFF. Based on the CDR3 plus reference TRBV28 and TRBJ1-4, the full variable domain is DVKVTQSSRYLVKRTGEKVFLECVQDMDHENMFWYRQDPGLGLRLIYFSYDVKMKEKGDIPEGYSVSREKKERFSLILESASTNQTSMYLCASRRTVEKLFFGSGTQLSVL.

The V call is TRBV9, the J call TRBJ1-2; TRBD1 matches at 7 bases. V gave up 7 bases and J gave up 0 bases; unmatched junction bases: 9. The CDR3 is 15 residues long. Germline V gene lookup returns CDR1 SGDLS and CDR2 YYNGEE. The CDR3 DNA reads TGTGCCAGCGGTGGGACAGTTACTTCTAACTATGGCTACACCTTC. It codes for CASGGTVTSNYGYTF.

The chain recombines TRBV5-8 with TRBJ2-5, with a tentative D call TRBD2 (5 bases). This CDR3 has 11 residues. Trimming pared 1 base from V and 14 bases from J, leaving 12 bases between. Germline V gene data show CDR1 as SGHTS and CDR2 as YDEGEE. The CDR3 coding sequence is TGTGCCAGCAGCTTGTCCGGGAAACCTTACTTC. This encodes CASSLSGKPYF.

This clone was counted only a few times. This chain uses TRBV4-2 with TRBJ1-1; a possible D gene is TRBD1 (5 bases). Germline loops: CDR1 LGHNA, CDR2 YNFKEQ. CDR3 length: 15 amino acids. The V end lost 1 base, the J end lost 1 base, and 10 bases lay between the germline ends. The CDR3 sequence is CASSQVSTANTEAFF. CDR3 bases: TGTGCCAGCAGCCAAGTCTCGACAGCGAACACTGAAGCTTTCTTT.

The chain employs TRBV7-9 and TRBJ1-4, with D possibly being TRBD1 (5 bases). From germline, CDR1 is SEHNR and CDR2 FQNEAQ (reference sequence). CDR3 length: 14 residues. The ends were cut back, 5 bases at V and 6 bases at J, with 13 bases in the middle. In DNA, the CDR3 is TGTGCCAGCAGCCAAGTCAGGGCGGATGAAAAACTGTTTTTT. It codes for CASSQVRADEKLFF.

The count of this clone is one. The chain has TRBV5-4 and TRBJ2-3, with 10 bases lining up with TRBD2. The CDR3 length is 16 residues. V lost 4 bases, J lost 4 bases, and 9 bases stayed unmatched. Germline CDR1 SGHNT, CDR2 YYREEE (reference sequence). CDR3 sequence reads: CASSRRGAGGPDTQYF. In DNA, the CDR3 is TGTGCCAGCAGCCGCAGGGGAGCGGGGGGGCCAGATACGCAGTATTTT.

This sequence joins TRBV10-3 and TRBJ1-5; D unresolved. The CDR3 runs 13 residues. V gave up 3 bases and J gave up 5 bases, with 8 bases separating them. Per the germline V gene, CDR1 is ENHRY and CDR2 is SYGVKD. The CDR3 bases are TGTGCCATCAGTGACGGGAGCGATCAGCCCCAGCATTTT. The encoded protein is CAISDGSDQPQHF.

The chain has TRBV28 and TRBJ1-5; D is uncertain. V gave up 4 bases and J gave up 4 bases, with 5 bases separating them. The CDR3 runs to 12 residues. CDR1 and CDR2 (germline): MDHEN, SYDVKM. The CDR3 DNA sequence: TGTGCCAGCAGTTACTTAAATCAGCCCCAGCATTTT. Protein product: CASSYLNQPQHF.

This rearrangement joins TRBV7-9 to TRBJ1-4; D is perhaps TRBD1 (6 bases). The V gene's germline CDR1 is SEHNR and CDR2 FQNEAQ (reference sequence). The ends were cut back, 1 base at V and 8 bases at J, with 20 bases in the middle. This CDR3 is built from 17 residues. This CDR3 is CASSLEGEGILEEKLFF. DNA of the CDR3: TGTGCCAGCAGCTTAGAGGGGGAGGGAATCTTGGAAGAAAAACTGTTTTTT.

CDR3 loop: CASSLLSDIARLNNEQFF. The CDR3 DNA sequence: TGTGCCAGCAGCCTTCTTTCGGATATCGCTAGACTAAACAATGAGCAGTTCTTC. The chain is built from TRBV7-9 and TRBJ2-1; weak D call: TRBD2 (5 bases). Trimming took 5 bases from V and 5 from J, leaving 25 bases between them. From germline, CDR1 is SEHNR and CDR2 FQNEAQ (reference sequence). This CDR3 comprises 18 residues.

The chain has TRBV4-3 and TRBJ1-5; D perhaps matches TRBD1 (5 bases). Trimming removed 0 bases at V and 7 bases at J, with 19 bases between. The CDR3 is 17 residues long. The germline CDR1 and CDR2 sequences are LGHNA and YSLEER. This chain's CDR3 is CASSQDGTRAGPQPQHF. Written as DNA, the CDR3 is TGCGCCAGCAGCCAAGATGGGACTCGGGCAGGGCCCCAGCCCCAGCATTTT.

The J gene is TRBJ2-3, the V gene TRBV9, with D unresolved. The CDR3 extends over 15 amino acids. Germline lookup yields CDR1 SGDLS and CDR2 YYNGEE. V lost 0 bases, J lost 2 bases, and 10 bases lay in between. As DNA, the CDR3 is TGTGCCAGCAGCGTAGGAGGCAGAACCACAGATACGCAGTATTTT. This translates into CASSVGGRTTDTQYF.

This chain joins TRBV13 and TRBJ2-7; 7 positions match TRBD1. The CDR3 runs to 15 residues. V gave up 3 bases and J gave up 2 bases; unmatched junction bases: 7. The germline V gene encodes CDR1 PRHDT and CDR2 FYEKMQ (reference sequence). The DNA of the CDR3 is TGTGCCAGCAGCTTTCGAACAGGGGCTACCTACGAGCAGTACTTC. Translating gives CASSFRTGATYEQYF.

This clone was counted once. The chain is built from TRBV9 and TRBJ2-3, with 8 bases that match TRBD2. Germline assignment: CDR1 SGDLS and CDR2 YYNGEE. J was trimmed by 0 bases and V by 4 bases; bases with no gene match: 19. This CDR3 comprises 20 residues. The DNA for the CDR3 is TGTGCCAGCAGCATGACCTACACCTGGGGTAGCGGGACTAGCACAGATACGCAGTATTTT. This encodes CASSMTYTWGSGTSTDTQYF.

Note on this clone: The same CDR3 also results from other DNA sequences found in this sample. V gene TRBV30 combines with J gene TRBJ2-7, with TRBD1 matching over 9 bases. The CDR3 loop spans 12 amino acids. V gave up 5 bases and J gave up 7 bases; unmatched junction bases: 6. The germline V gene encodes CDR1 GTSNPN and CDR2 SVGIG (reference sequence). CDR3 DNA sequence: TGTGCCTGGCGAGGACAGGGGCGGGAGCAGTACTTC. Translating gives CAWRGQGREQYF.

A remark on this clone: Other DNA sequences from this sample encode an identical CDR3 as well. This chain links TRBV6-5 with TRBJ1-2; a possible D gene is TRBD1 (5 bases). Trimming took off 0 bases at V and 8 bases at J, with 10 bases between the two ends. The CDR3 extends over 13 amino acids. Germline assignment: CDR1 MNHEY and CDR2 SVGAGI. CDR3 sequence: CASSYSGGRGYTF. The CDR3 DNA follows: TGTGCCAGCAGTTACTCGGGGGGGAGAGGCTACACCTTC.

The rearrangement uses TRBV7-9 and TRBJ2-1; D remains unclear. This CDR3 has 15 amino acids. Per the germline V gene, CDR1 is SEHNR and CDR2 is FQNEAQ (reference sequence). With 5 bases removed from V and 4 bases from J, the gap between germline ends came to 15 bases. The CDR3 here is CASSHRREIYNEQFF. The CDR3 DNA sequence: TGTGCCAGCAGCCACCGGCGTGAAATTTACAATGAGCAGTTCTTC.

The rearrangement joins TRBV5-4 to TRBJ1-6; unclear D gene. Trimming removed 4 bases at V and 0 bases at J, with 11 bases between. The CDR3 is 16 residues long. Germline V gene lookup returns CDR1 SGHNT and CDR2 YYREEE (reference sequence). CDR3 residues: CASSPDRGSYNSPLHF. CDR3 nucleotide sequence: TGTGCCAGCAGCCCGGATCGGGGCTCCTATAATTCACCCCTCCACTTT. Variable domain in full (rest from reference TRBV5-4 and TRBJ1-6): ETGVTQSPTHLIKTRGQQVTLRCSSQSGHNTVSWYQQALGQGPQFIFQYYREEENGRGNFPPRFSGLQFPNYSSELNVNALELDDSALYLCASSPDRGSYNSPLHFGNGTRLTVT.

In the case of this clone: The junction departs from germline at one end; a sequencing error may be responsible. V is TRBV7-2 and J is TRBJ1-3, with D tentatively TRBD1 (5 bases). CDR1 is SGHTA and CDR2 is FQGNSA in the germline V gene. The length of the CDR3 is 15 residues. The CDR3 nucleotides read TGTGCCAGCAGCATAGCCTCGGGACTCGGAAACACCATATATTTT. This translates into CASSIASGLGNTIYF.

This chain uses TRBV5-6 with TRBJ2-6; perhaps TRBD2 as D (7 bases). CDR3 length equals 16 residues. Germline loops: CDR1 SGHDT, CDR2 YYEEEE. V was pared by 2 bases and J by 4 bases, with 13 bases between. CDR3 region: CASSLGRGAGANVLTF. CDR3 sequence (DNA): TGTGCCAGCAGCTTAGGTCGGGGGGCCGGGGCCAACGTCCTGACTTTC. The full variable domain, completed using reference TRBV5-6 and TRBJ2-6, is DAGVTQSPTHLIKTRGQQVTLRCSPKSGHDTVSWYQQALGQGPQFIFQYYEEEERQRGNFPDRFSGHQFPNYSSELNVNALLLGDSALYLCASSLGRGAGANVLTFGAGSRLTVL.

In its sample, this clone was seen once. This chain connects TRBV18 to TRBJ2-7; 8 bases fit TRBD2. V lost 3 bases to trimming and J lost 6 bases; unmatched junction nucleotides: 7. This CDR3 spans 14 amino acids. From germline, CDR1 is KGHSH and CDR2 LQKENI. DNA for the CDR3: TGTGCCAGCTCACCGAAGCAGCGGGAGACCGAGCAGTACTTC. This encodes CASSPKQRETEQYF.

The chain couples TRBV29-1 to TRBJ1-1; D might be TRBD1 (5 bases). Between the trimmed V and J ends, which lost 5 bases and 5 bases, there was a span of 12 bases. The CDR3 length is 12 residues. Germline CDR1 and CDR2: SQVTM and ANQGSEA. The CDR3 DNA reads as TGCAGCGTTAACCCGGGACGGACTGAAGCTTTCTTT. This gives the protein CSVNPGRTEAFF. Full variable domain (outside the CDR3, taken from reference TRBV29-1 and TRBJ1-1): SAVISQKPSRDICQRGTSLTIQCQVDSQVTMMFWYRQQPGQSLTLIATANQGSEATYESGFVIDKFPISRPNLTFSTLTVSNMSPEDSSIYLCSVNPGRTEAFFGQGTRLTVV.

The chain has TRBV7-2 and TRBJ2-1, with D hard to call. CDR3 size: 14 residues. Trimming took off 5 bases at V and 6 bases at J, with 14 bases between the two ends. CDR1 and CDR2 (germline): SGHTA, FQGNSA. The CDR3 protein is CASSTPASFNEQFF. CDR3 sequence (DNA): TGTGCCAGCAGCACCCCGGCAAGCTTCAATGAGCAGTTCTTC.

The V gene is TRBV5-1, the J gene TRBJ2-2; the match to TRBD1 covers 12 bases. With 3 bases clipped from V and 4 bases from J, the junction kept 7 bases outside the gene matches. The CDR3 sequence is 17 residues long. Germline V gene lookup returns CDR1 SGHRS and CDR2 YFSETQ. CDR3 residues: CASSSRDRGRSTGELFF. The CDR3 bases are TGCGCCAGCAGCTCCCGGGACAGGGGGCGCAGCACCGGGGAGCTGTTTTTT.

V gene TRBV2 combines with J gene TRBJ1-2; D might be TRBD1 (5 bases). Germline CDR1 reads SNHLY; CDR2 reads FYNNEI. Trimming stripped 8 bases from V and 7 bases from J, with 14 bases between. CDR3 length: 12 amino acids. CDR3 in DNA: TGTGCCAGCCTCCTCAGGGATGGTGGCTACACCTTC. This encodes CASLLRDGGYTF.

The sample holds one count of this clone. CDR3 residues: CASSDSRQESYEQYF. In nucleotides, the CDR3 is TGTGCCAGCAGTGACTCGAGGCAGGAGTCCTACGAGCAGTACTTC. This chain links TRBV6-4 with TRBJ2-7; no clear D. The V gene's germline CDR1 is MRHNA and CDR2 SNTAGT. V gave up 0 bases and J gave up 1 base, with 10 bases separating them. This CDR3 has 15 residues.

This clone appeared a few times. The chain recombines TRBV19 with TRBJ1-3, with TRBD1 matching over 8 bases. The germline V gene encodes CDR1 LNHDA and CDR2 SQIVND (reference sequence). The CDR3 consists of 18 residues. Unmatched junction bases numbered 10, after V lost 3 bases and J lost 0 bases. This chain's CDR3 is CASSIGRGLIISGNTIYF. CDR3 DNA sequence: TGTGCCAGTAGTATCGGCAGGGGGCTAATTATCTCTGGAAACACCATATATTTT.

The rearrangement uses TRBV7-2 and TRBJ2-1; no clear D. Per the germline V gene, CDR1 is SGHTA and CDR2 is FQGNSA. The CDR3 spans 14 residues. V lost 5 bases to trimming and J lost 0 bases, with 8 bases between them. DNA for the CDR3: TGTGCCAGCAGCCGCACCCGCTCCTACAATGAGCAGTTCTTC. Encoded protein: CASSRTRSYNEQFF.

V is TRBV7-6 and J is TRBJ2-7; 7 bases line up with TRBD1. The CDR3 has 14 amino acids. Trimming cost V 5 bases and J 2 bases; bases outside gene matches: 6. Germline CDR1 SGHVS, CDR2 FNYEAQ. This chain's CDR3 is CASSLRTGPYEQYF. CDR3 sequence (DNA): TGTGCCAGCAGCCTACGGACAGGACCCTACGAGCAGTACTTC. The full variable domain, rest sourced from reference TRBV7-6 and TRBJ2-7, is GAGVSQSPRYKVTKRGQDVALRCDPISGHVSLYWYRQALGQGPEFLTYFNYEAQQDKSGLPNDRFSAERPEGSISTLTIQRTEQRDSAMYRCASSLRTGPYEQYFGPGTRLTVT.

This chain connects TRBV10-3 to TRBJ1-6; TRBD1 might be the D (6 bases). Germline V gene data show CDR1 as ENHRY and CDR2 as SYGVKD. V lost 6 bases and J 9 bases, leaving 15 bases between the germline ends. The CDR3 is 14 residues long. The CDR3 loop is CAIRRTEGGSPLHF. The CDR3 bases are TGTGCCATCAGACGGACTGAGGGGGGTTCACCCCTCCACTTT.